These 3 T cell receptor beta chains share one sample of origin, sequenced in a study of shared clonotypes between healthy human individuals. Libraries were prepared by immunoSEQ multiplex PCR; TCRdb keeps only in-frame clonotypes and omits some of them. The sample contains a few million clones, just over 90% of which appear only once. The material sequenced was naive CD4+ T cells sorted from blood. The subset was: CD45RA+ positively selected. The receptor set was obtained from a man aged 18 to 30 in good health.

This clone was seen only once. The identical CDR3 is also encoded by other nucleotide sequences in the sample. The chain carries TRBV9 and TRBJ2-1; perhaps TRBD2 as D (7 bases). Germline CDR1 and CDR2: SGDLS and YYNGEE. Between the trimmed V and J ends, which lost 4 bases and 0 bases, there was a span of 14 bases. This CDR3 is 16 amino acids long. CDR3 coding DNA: TGTGCCAGCAGCCCCGGGGGGCCGAGCTCCTACAATGAGCAGTTCTTC. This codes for CASSPGGPSSYNEQFF.

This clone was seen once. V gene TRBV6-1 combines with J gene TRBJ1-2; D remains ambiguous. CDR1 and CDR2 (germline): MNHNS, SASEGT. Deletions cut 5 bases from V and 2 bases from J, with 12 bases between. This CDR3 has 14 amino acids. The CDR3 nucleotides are TGTGCCAGCAGTAACCTGGGTTTCAACTATGGCTACACCTTC. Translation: CASSNLGFNYGYTF.

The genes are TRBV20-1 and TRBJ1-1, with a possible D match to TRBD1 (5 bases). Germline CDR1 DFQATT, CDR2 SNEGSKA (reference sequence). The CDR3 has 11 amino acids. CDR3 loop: CIGDRNTEAFF. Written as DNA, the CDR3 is TGCATTGGTGACAGGAACACTGAAGCTTTCTTT.